These T cell receptor beta chains were read from a single sample in a study of blood T cell repertoires in COVID-19. Data came from immunoSEQ multiplex PCR; TCRdb stores just in-frame clones and leaves some out. The sample carries approximately 69,000 clones, less than 75% recorded once. The sequenced material came from peripheral blood. The receptors come from a man aged 55 to 69 with acute or convalescent COVID-19. The CDR3 runs from the conserved cysteine through the conserved F or W. The D gene is left open where the match is weak. Where a row states a size, it is once, few, many or the class of an expanded clone; other rows omit it.

v_call clone_size d_call cdr3_aa
TRBV5-1 . TRBD1 CASSLTGQNYGYTF
TRBV2 . . CASSATQWQYF
TRBV20-1 once TRBD2 CSASPLAGGLTGELFF
TRBV4-2 . TRBD1 CASSQELGQGSREQYF
TRBV30 . . CAWTRAGNTIYF
TRBV24-1 . TRBD2 CATSDSGRITDTQYF
TRBV19 . TRBD1 CASSATGGAGEKLFF
TRBV15 . TRBD1 CATSRDRGETQYF
TRBV5-1 . . CASTRTVGNEQFF
TRBV24-1 . . CATSEEGPTTEAFF
TRBV5-4 . TRBD2 CASSLSAGGTDTQYF
TRBV30 . TRBD1 CAWSARGRSGNTIYF
TRBV19 . . CASSKVSGLTDTQYF